This T cell receptor beta chain stems from a study of blood T cell repertoires in COVID-19. Study-wide background: The samples span acute and convalescent COVID-19 from the United States, Italy and Spain. T cells, B-cell-depleted T cells, or PBMCs provided the cDNA or gDNA that served as material.

Trimming pared 1 base from V and 2 bases from J, leaving 11 bases between. CDR3 length equals 15 residues. CDR1 is SGHRS, CDR2 YFSETQ, per germline. Original analysis: Nucleated cell counts were estimated from reference gene primer amplification. Measured with immunoSEQ multiplex PCR; TCRdb has only the in-frame clones, and not every one. V, J and clone size are taken as reported in that table, and D and trimming were inferred from the DNA itself. The data show hundreds of thousands of clones, around nine tenths seen once. The chain recombines TRBV5-1 with TRBJ2-3, with a possible D match to TRBD1 (5 bases). The sample comprised peripheral blood. This clonotype originated in an elderly man with acute or convalescent COVID-19. The CDR3 DNA reads TGCGCCAGCAGCTTGCGACAGACCAACACAGATACGCAGTATTTT. Protein: CASSLRQTNTDTQYF.